The source of this TCR beta chain is a study of blood T cells in healthy people across ages. The length of the CDR3 is 15 residues. The J segment lost 4 bases and the V segment lost 3 bases, leaving 6 bases of the junction unmatched. The use of a sample-barcoded 5' primer and a J-beta primer mix characterized a second PCR of about 7 to 12 cycles. MiXCR, run by TCRdb on the 5' RACE reads, gives a single entry per CDR3 protein. The sample yields more than 550,000 distinct CDR3 sequences, 22% seen once. Sequencing used blood. The sequence was obtained from an older man in good health. The V and J genes are TRBV12-3 or TRBV12-4 and TRBJ2-3, with TRBD1 matching 8 bases. The CDR3 region is CASSFNRGFADTQYF. The DNA for the CDR3 is TGTGCCAGCAGTTTTAACAGGGGGTTCGCAGATACGCAGTATTTT.